The source of this TCR beta chain is a study of beta chain features in type 1 diabetes. Study outcomes and limitations: Type 1 diabetes patients had moderately but significantly shorter TCRB CDR3s in all four CD4+ subsets.

V shed 0 bases and J shed 12 bases, with 10 bases lying between them. CDR3 length: 12 amino acids. Germline V gives CDR1 SGHRS, CDR2 YFSETQ. Notes on this clone: No antigen is known for it.

Reverse transcription of all isolated RNA meant that expressed TCRB transcripts were sequenced. Data came from immunoSEQ multiplex PCR; TCRdb stores just in-frame clones and leaves some out. This sample has around 600,000 clones, with about an eighth found just once. The chain carries TRBV5-1 and TRBJ1-5, with a tentative D call TRBD1 (5 bases). The TCR sequence derives from a man aged 25-40 years with type 1 diabetes. Sequenced sample: naive CD4+ T cells from blood. CDR3 residues: CASSLEGTYQHF. The CDR3 nucleotides read TGCGCCAGCAGCTTGGAGGGGACCTACCAGCATTTT.